This record looks at one TCR beta chain sequence and its context. In germline, CDR1 is MGHDK, CDR2 SYGVNS. This CDR3 is built from 15 residues. V gave up 1 base and J gave up 8 bases, with 14 bases separating them. This sample stems from a study of blood T cell repertoires in COVID-19. Study details: Collection of acute and convalescent COVID-19 samples took place in the United States, Italy and Spain. In each case, the material was cDNA or gDNA derived from T cells, B-cell-depleted T cells, or PBMCs.

Per the study methods: Using reference gene primer amplification, nucleated cell counts were estimated. TCRdb's table, derived via immunoSEQ multiplex PCR, lists solely in-frame clones and lacks some. Clone size and V and J calls were adopted from that table, with D and trimming inferred from the DNA. The table lists some 200,000 clones, roughly 82% of them singletons. The sequenced sample was peripheral blood. This rearrangement joins TRBV25-1 to TRBJ1-4; D may be TRBD1 (5 bases). The origin of this receptor is a human donor in a cohort sampled during active COVID-19. DNA of the CDR3: TGTGCCAGCAGTGAATTGGGGGGATTAGAAGAAAAACTGTTTTTT. As protein: CASSELGGLEEKLFF.